Below, 17 T cell receptor beta chains from the same sample are listed, as sequenced in a study of blood T cell repertoires in COVID-19. Produced via immunoSEQ multiplex PCR; TCRdb's table is partial and in-frame only. Here the sample spans some 220,000 clones, around 82% being singletons. The sequenced sample was peripheral blood. These receptors came from a human donor in a cohort sampled during active COVID-19.

The chain combines TRBV2 with TRBJ1-2; D remains ambiguous. The V gene lost 4 bases and the J gene lost 3 bases, with 15 bases spanning the gap. Germline V gene sequence: CDR1 SNHLY, CDR2 FYNNEI. The CDR3 runs to 15 residues. CDR3 nucleotide sequence: TGTGCCAGCAGTGGAGAGGCGCACTATGACTATGGCTACACCTTC. Translated: CASSGEAHYDYGYTF.

On this clone: Other nucleotide sequences from this sample produce the same CDR3. CDR3 residues: CASSLGQGNTGELFF. CDR3 sequence (DNA): TGTGCCAGCAGCTTGGGACAGGGAAACACCGGGGAGCTGTTTTTT. The chain is built from TRBV5-4 and TRBJ2-2, with TRBD1 identical over 7 bases. The CDR3 has 15 amino acids. Germline V lookup: CDR1 SGHNT, CDR2 YYREEE (reference sequence). The V and J ends lost 0 bases and 2 bases, in that order; junction bases with no gene match: 1.

This rearrangement joins TRBV6-6 to TRBJ1-3; D call uncertain. This CDR3 comprises 15 residues. Trimming removed 4 bases at V and 0 bases at J, with 10 bases between. CDR1 is MNHNY, CDR2 SVGAGI, per germline (reference sequence). The CDR3, as DNA: TGTGCCAGCAGTTCCCAGATCAGCTCTGGAAACACCATATATTTT. It specifies CASSSQISSGNTIYF.

In nucleotides, the CDR3 is TGCAGCGCCATGACCGGACAGAACACTGAAGCTTTCTTT. Encoded protein: CSAMTGQNTEAFF. The chain employs TRBV29-1 and TRBJ1-1; maybe TRBD1 (5 bases). Per germline, CDR1 SQVTM and CDR2 ANQGSEA. There are 13 residues in the CDR3. The V and J ends lost 7 bases and 1 base respectively, with 13 bases between them.

The chain joins TRBV27 to TRBJ2-7; 8 nucleotides line up with TRBD1. Germline CDR1 is MNHEY and CDR2 is SMNVEV (reference sequence). The CDR3 covers 13 residues. Trimming took 8 bases from V and 9 from J; bases not matched to a gene: 12. The CDR3 loop reads CASAVGRGLGQYF. The CDR3 nucleotides read TGTGCCAGCGCCGTTGGCAGGGGGCTAGGGCAGTACTTC.

V is TRBV7-9 and J is TRBJ2-1, with 9 bases fitting TRBD1. The junction had 6 bases not matched to a gene; V was cut back by 5 bases and J by 7 bases. The germline V gene has CDR1 SEHNR and CDR2 FQNEAQ (reference sequence). The CDR3 spans 14 residues. The CDR3 reads CASSGWTGDNEQFF. The CDR3 DNA reads TGTGCCAGCAGCGGGTGGACAGGGGATAATGAGCAGTTCTTC.

V gene TRBV7-8 combines with J gene TRBJ2-7, with TRBD1 matching over 11 bases. The CDR3 loop spans 14 amino acids. Looked up from germline, CDR1 is SGHVS and CDR2 is FQNEAQ. J was trimmed by 4 bases and V by 5 bases; bases with no gene match: 4. In DNA, the CDR3 is TGTGCCAGCAGCATCCGGGACAGGGGGTACGAGCAGTACTTC. This translates into CASSIRDRGYEQYF.

The genes are TRBV9 and TRBJ2-3, with D possibly matching TRBD2 (6 bases). The germline V gene has CDR1 SGDLS and CDR2 YYNGEE. This CDR3 is 13 amino acids long. The V end lost 0 bases, the J end lost 6 bases, and 8 bases lay between the germline ends. CDR3 amino acids: CASSVEGRDTQYF. The CDR3 nucleotides read TGTGCCAGCAGCGTAGAAGGGAGGGATACGCAGTATTTT.

The rearrangement links TRBV7-9 to TRBJ2-2; D may be TRBD2 (5 bases). V was cut by 1 base and J by 4 bases, with 10 bases left in between. Germline CDR1 SEHNR, CDR2 FQNEAQ (reference sequence). CDR3 length equals 15 residues. CDR3 residues: CASSLGGMGTGELFF. The CDR3 region has the DNA TGTGCCAGCAGCTTAGGAGGGATGGGCACCGGGGAGCTGTTTTTT.

This clone was counted only a few times. The gene calls are TRBV7-8 and TRBJ2-1; a possible D gene is TRBD1 (5 bases). This CDR3 contains 16 residues. CDR1 is SGHVS, CDR2 FQNEAQ, per germline. V was clipped by 8 bases and J by 7 bases, with 24 bases between them. CDR3 amino acids: CASSSPIAGWRNEQFF. In DNA, the CDR3 is TGTGCCAGCTCCTCTCCCATTGCAGGGTGGAGAAATGAGCAGTTCTTC.

The genes are TRBV2 and TRBJ2-7; D not resolved. The germline V and J ends were trimmed by 1 base and 3 bases, with 4 bases remaining between them. The CDR3 has 12 amino acids. CDR1 SNHLY and CDR2 FYNNEI come from the germline V gene. The DNA of the CDR3 is TGTGCCAGCAGTGAAGGCTACTACGAGCAGTACTTC. This codes for CASSEGYYEQYF.

The chain couples TRBV27 to TRBJ2-7; D perhaps matches TRBD1 (6 bases). Trimming took 4 bases from V and 2 from J, leaving 9 bases between them. CDR1 is MNHEY and CDR2 is SMNVEV in the germline V gene (reference sequence). This CDR3 has 13 amino acids. In DNA form, the CDR3 reads TGTGCCAGCAGTTACACAGGGCCCTACGAGCAGTACTTC. It encodes CASSYTGPYEQYF.

This clone appeared once. The V call is TRBV6-5, the J call TRBJ2-5, with 7 bases fitting TRBD2. The J segment lost 5 bases and the V segment lost 11 bases, leaving 8 bases of the junction unmatched. CDR1 and CDR2 from the germline V gene are MNHEY and SVGAGI. The CDR3 sequence is 12 residues long. In DNA form, the CDR3 reads TGTGCCGCGCGGGGGTTTACGGAGACCCAGTACTTC. Translating it yields CAARGFTETQYF.

V is TRBV3-1 (or the pseudogene TRBV3-2) and J is TRBJ2-5; TRBD1 matches 7 bases. This CDR3 has 15 amino acids. Per the germline V gene, CDR1 is LGHDT and CDR2 is YNNKEL (reference sequence). V was clipped by 0 bases and J by 2 bases; unmatched bases: 3. The CDR3 spells CASSQDRTGQETQYF. The CDR3 DNA sequence: TGTGCCAGCAGCCAAGACCGGACAGGACAAGAGACCCAGTACTTC.

The chain is built from TRBV28 and TRBJ1-5, with no clear D. The V gene's germline CDR1 is MDHEN and CDR2 SYDVKM. Deletions cut 3 bases from V and 0 bases from J, with 15 bases between. The CDR3 extends over 17 amino acids. CDR3 coding DNA: TGTGCCAGCAGTTTCCGCCTTATCGCTAATAGCAATCAGCCCCAGCATTTT. Translated, it gives CASSFRLIANSNQPQHF.

This sequence joins TRBV28 and TRBJ2-7; D might be TRBD2 (5 bases). The CDR3 has 13 amino acids. CDR1 is MDHEN, CDR2 SYDVKM, per germline. Trimming left V 5 bases short and J 5 bases short, with 13 bases between. CDR3 in amino acids: CASSVRGFDEQYF. CDR3 sequence (DNA): TGTGCCAGCAGTGTACGGGGATTCGACGAGCAGTACTTC.

This clone was observed a few times. This rearrangement joins TRBV7-6 to TRBJ1-3; 7 positions match TRBD1. The V gene's germline CDR1 is SGHVS and CDR2 FNYEAQ. J was trimmed by 1 base and V by 2 bases; bases with no gene match: 5. The CDR3 sequence is 16 residues long. DNA of the CDR3: TGTGCCAGCAGCTTACGACAGGGAGATTCTGGAAACACCATATATTTT. This translates into CASSLRQGDSGNTIYF.